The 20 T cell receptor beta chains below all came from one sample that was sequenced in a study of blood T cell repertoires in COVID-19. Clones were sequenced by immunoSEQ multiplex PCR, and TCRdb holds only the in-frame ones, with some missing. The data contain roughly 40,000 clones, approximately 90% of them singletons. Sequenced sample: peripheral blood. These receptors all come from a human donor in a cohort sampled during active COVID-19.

CDR3 loop: CASRSGGGSRQPQHF. DNA of the CDR3: TGTGCCAGCAGATCCGGGGGGGGCAGCCGTCAGCCCCAGCATTTT. V and J are TRBV2 and TRBJ1-5, with TRBD1 as a possible D gene (6 bases). The germline CDR1 and CDR2 sequences are SNHLY and FYNNEI. The CDR3 consists of 15 residues. Trimming left V 6 bases short and J 6 bases short, with 18 bases between.

The DNA for the CDR3 is TGTGCCAGCAGTTACACCACGGCGGGGGGAGGAGATACGCAGTATTTT. Protein product: CASSYTTAGGGDTQYF. The genes are TRBV6-2 or TRBV6-3 and TRBJ2-3; TRBD2 matches at 8 bases. CDR1 and CDR2 (germline): MNHEY, SVGEGT. J was trimmed by 5 bases and V by 2 bases; bases with no gene match: 9. CDR3 size: 16 residues.

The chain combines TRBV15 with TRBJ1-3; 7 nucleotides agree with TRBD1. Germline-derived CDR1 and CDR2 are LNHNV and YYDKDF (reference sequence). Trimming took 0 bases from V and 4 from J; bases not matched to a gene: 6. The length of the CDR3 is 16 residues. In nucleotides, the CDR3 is TGTGCCACCAGCAGAGACCGACAGGGCTGGGGAAACACCATATATTTT. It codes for CATSRDRQGWGNTIYF.

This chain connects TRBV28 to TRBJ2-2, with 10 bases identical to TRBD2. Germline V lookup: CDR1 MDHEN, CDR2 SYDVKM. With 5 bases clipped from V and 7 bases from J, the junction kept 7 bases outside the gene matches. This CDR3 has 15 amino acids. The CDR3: CASSRLLAGRGELFF. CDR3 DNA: TGTGCCAGCAGTCGACTACTAGCGGGACGCGGGGAGCTGTTTTTT. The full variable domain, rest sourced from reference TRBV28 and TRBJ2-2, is DVKVTQSSRYLVKRTGEKVFLECVQDMDHENMFWYRQDPGLGLRLIYFSYDVKMKEKGDIPEGYSVSREKKERFSLILESASTNQTSMYLCASSRLLAGRGELFFGEGSRLTVL.

Here the CDR3 reads CASSLLPTSGGGQETQYF. CDR3 nucleotide sequence: TGTGCCAGCAGCTTGCTACCCACTAGCGGGGGGGGACAAGAGACCCAGTACTTC. The chain carries TRBV5-5 and TRBJ2-5; the match to TRBD2 covers 13 bases. The CDR3 contains 18 residues. CDR1 and CDR2 (germline): SGHKS, YYEKEE (reference sequence). V shed 1 base, J shed 2 bases, and the junction held 8 bases outside the gene matches. Based on the CDR3 plus reference TRBV5-5 and TRBJ2-5, the full variable domain is DAGVTQSPTHLIKTRGQQVTLRCSPISGHKSVSWYQQVLGQGPQFIFQYYEKEERGRGNFPDRFSARQFPNYSSELNVNALLLGDSALYLCASSLLPTSGGGQETQYFGPGTRLLVL.

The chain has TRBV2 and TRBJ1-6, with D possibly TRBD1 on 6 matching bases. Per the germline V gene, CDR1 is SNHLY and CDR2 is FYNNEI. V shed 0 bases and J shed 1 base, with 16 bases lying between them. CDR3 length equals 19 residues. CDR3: CASSEAGGTLRSYNSPLHF. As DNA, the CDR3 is TGTGCCAGCAGTGAAGCGGGAGGGACACTACGATCCTATAATTCACCCCTCCACTTT.

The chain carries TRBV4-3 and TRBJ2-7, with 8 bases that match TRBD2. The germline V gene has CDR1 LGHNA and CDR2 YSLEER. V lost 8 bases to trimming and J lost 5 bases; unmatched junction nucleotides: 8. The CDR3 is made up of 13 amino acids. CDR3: CASGHAGGNEQYF. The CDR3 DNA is TGCGCCAGCGGGCACGCGGGAGGAAACGAGCAGTACTTC.

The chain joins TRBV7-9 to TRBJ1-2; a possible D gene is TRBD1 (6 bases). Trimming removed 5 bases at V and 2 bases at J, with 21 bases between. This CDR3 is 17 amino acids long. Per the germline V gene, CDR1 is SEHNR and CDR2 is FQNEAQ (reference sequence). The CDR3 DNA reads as TGTGCCAGCAGCCCCCTAGGTAGGGGGAGACTCAACTATGGCTACACCTTC. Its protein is CASSPLGRGRLNYGYTF.

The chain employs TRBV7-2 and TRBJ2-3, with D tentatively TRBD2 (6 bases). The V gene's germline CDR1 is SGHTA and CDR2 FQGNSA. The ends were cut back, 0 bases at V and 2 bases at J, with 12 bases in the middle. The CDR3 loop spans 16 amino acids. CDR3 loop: CASSLARDFYTDTQYF. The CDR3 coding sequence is TGTGCCAGCAGCTTAGCGCGGGACTTCTACACAGATACGCAGTATTTT.

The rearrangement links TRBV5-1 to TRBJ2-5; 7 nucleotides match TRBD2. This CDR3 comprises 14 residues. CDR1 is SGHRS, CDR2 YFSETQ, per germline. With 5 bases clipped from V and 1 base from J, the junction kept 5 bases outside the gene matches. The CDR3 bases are TGCGCCAGCAGAGCGGGACTTACCCAAGAGACCCAGTACTTC. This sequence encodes CASRAGLTQETQYF.

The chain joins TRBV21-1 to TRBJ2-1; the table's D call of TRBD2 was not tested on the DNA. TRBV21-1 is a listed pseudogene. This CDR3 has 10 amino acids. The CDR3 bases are TGTGCCAGCAGCAACGGCCCGGGGTTCTTC. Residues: CASSNGPGFF.

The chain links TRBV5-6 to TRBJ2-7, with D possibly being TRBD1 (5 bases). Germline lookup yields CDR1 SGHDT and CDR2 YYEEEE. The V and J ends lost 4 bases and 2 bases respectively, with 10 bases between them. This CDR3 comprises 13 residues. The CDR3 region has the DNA TGTGCCAGCAGCCACTGGACACCCTACGAGCAGTACTTC. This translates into CASSHWTPYEQYF.

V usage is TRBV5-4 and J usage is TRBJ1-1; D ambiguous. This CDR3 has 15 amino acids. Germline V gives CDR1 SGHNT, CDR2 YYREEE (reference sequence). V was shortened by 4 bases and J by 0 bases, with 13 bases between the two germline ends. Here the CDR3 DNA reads TGTGCCAGCAGCCCCGGGAGGCATGTGAACACTGAAGCTTTCTTT. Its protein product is CASSPGRHVNTEAFF.

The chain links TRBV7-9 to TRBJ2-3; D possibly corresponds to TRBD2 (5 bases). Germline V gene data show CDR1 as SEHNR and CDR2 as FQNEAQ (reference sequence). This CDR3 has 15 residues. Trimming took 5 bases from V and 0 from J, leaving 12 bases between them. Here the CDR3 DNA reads TGTGCCAGCAGCAAGAGCGGACCTAGCACAGATACGCAGTATTTT. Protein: CASSKSGPSTDTQYF.

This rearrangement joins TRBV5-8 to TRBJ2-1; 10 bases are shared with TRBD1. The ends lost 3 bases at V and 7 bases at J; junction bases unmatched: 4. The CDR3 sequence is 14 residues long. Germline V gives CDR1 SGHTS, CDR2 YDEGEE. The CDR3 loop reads CASSSGQGMNEQFF. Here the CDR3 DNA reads TGTGCCAGCAGCTCGGGACAGGGGATGAATGAGCAGTTCTTC.

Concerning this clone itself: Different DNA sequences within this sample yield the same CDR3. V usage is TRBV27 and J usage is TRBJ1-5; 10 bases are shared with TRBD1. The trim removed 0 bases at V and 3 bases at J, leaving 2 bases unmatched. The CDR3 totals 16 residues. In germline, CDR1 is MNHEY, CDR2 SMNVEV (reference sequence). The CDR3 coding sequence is TGTGCCAGCAGTTTATCTGGGACAGGGGCCAATCAGCCCCAGCATTTT. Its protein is CASSLSGTGANQPQHF.

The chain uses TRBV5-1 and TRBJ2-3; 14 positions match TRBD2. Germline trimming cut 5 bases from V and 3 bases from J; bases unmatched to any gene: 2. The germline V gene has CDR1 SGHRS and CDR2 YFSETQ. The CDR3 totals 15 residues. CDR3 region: CASRGTSGGTDTQYF. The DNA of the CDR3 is TGCGCCAGCAGGGGGACTAGCGGGGGAACAGATACGCAGTATTTT.

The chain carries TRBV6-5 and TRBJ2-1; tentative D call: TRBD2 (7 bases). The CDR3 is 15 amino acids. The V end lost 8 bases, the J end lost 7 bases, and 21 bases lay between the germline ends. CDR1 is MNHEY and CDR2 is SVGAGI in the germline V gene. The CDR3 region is CASGPRGAPTNEQFF. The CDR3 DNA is TGTGCCAGCGGCCCCCGGGGGGCTCCCACAAATGAGCAGTTCTTC.

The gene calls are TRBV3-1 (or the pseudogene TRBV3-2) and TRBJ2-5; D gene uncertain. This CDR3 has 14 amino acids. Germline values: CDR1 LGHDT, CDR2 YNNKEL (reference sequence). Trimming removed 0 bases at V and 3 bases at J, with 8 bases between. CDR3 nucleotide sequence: TGTGCCAGCAGCCAAGAACAGTATAAAGAGACCCAGTACTTC. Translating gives CASSQEQYKETQYF.

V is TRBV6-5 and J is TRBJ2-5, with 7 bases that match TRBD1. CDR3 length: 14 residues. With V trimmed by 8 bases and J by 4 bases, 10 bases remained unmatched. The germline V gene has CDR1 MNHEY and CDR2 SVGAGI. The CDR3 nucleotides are TGTGCCAGCTCTGAGGGCGAGGGGGCAGAGACCCAGTACTTC. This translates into CASSEGEGAETQYF.